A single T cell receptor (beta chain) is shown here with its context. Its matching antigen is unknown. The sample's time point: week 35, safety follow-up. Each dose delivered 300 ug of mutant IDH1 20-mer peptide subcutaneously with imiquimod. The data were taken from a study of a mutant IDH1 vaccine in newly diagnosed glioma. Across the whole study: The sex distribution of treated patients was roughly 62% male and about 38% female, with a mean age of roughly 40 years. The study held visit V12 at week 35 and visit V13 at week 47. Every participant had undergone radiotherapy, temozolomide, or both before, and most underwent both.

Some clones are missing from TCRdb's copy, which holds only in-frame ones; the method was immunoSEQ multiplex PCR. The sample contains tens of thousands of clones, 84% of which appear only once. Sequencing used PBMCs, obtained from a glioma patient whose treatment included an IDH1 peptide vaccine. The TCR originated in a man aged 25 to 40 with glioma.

CDR3 in amino acids: CASTPGQGMETQYF. The DNA for the CDR3 is TGTGCCAGTACCCCCGGACAGGGGATGGAGACCCAGTACTTC. V gene TRBV19 combines with J gene TRBJ2-5, with TRBD1 matching 9 bases. Per the germline V gene, CDR1 is LNHDA and CDR2 is SQIVND (reference sequence). The CDR3 length is 14 residues. The V and J ends lost 7 bases and 5 bases, in that order; junction bases with no gene match: 8.